The source of this T cell receptor beta chain is a study of blood T cell repertoires in COVID-19. Study information: Samples representing acute and convalescent COVID-19 were sourced from the United States, Italy and Spain.

CDR3 length equals 13 residues. In germline, CDR1 is SQVTM, CDR2 ANQGSEA. The V and J ends lost 2 bases and 4 bases respectively, with 11 bases between them. The method was immunoSEQ multiplex PCR; TCRdb's version includes in-frame clones alone and lacks a portion of them. Of 200,000 to 250,000 clones in the sample, 80% to 90% were seen once. The origin of this receptor is a woman older than 75 with active or convalescent COVID-19. The genes are TRBV29-1 and TRBJ2-5; possible D gene TRBD1, 5 bases. Sequencing was done on a sample of peripheral blood. The CDR3 DNA is TGCAGCGTTGAACAGGGTAGAAGAGAGACCCAGTACTTC. It encodes CSVEQGRRETQYF.